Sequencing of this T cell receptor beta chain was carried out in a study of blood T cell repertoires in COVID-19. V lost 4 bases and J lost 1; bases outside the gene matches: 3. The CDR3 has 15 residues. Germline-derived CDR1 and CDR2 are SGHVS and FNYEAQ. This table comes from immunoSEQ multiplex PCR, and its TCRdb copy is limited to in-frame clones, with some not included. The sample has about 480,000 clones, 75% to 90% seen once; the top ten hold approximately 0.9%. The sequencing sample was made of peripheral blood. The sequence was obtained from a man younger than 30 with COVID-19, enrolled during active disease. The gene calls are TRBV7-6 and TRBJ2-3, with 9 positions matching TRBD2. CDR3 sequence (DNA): TGTGCCAGCAGCTCCCGGACTAGCGGCACAGATACGCAGTATTTT. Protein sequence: CASSSRTSGTDTQYF.